The present T cell receptor beta chain was sequenced within a study of graft-versus-host responses after intestinal transplantation. General study points: Analysis identified GvH clones in recipient marrow, with some appearing first in ileum or blood. After transplant, early declines in HvG clones were associated with peak levels of circulating GvH clones.

Sequencing used immunoSEQ multiplex PCR; TCRdb keeps in-frame clones, though not all of them. There are roughly 120,000 clones in the sample; approximately 95% occur only once, and more than 0.095% lies in the top ten. Losses at the gene ends were 3 bases for V and 2 bases for J; bases not matched to a gene: 8. CDR3 size: 15 residues. The germline V gene has CDR1 SGDLS and CDR2 YYNGEE. Of note for this clone: Antigen unknown.

The receptor was derived from a human donor who received an intestinal transplant. The specimen comprised unstimulated CD4+ T cells sorted from spleen or lymph node cells, sampled before intestinal transplant. The chain employs TRBV9 and TRBJ2-7; 7 bases fit TRBD1. The CDR3 here is CASSARGDSPYEQYF. The CDR3 nucleotides are TGTGCCAGCAGCGCTCGAGGGGACAGTCCCTACGAGCAGTACTTC.